One sample yielded the 30 T cell receptor beta chains listed below, sequenced in a study of CD8+CD57+ T cells in acquired aplastic anemia. CDR3 and TCR beta VDJ profiling relied on a genomic DNA template. TCRdb processed the reads anew with MiXCR; each CDR3 protein has one entry. The table shows roughly 240,000 distinct CDR3 sequences, with roughly half occurring only once. Only patients with CD8+CD57+ cell expansion on flow cytometry were chosen for sequencing. The source material was sorted CD4+, CD8+, or CD8+CD57+ T cells (not recorded which) from PBMCs. These receptors all stem from a human donor with aplastic anemia.

The gene calls are TRBV12-3 or TRBV12-4 and TRBJ2-3; D gene uncertain. This CDR3 spans 13 amino acids. The V end was cut by 6 bases, the J end by 4 bases, with 11 bases between. The CDR3 is CASSIGLADTQYF. The CDR3 DNA sequence: TGTGCCAGCAGCATAGGGCTTGCAGATACGCAGTATTTT.

The chain carries TRBV19 and TRBJ1-2; TRBD1 agrees at 7 bases. Germline CDR1 is LNHDA and CDR2 is SQIVND (reference sequence). CDR3 length: 13 amino acids. Germline trimming cut 5 bases from V and 5 bases from J; bases unmatched to any gene: 5. The CDR3 region has the DNA TGTGCCAGTAGTCCGACAGGGACATATGGCTACACCTTC. Translating it yields CASSPTGTYGYTF.

About this clonotype: A much larger clone lies one base from this, so it may be a read error. This likely comes from a read error, as the CDR3 has no conserved phenylalanine or tryptophan at its end. The V and J genes are TRBV5-1 and TRBJ2-5; unclear D gene. The CDR3 covers 13 residues. The ends were cut back, 1 base at V and 0 bases at J, with 4 bases in the middle. From germline, CDR1 is SGHRS and CDR2 YFSETQ. CDR3 DNA sequence: TGCGCCAGCAGCTTGAGGTACCAAGAGACCCAGTACCTC. Translated: CASSLRYQETQYL.

The J gene is TRBJ2-3, the V gene TRBV19, with 8 nucleotides matching TRBD1. Germline V lookup: CDR1 LNHDA, CDR2 SQIVND (reference sequence). V lost 10 bases and J lost 3; bases outside the gene matches: 12. This CDR3 is built from 15 residues. CDR3 sequence reads: CATQGAGRSTDTQYF. The CDR3 coding sequence is TGTGCCACCCAGGGGGCGGGGAGGAGTACAGATACGCAGTATTTT.

The V gene is TRBV16, the J gene TRBJ1-2; D gene uncertain. With 5 bases removed from V and 4 bases from J, the gap between germline ends came to 11 bases. Germline V gene sequence: CDR1 KGHSY, CDR2 FQNENV. The CDR3 totals 13 residues. Here the CDR3 DNA reads TGTGCCAGCAGCGCCGGAGGGATCTATGGCTACACCTTC. This sequence encodes CASSAGGIYGYTF.

In this sample, this clonotype turned up once. Its ends do not fully match the called genes, so a read error is possible. This chain connects TRBV11-2 to TRBJ2-7; no clear D. Germline V gene data show CDR1 as SGHAT and CDR2 as FQNNGV. This CDR3 contains 11 residues. CDR3 in amino acids: CASSSSYEQHF. CDR3 nucleotide sequence: TGTGCCAGCAGTTCGAGCTACGAGCAGCACTTC.

The chain links TRBV4-2 to TRBJ1-3; a possible D gene is TRBD1 (5 bases). The germline V gene encodes CDR1 LGHNA and CDR2 YNFKEQ. The CDR3 extends over 12 amino acids. The V end lost 3 bases, the J end lost 9 bases, and 9 bases lay between the germline ends. CDR3 bases: TGTGCCAGCAGCCAGAGGGGAGGCACCATATATTTT. This sequence encodes CASSQRGGTIYF.

Remarks on this clonotype: A junction boundary mismatches the germline segment, possibly from a read error. This chain links TRBV25-1 with TRBJ2-7; D is perhaps TRBD1 or TRBD2 (5 bases each). This CDR3 is 15 amino acids long. Germline CDR1 and CDR2: MGHDK and SYGVNS. The DNA for the CDR3 is TGCGCCAGCAGCCAGGGACGGTCCCCGATAGAGGAGCAGTACTTC. The encoded protein is CASSQGRSPIEEQYF.

Ten or more counts support this clonotype. The chain has TRBV28 and TRBJ2-7; 7 positions agree with TRBD1. Germline CDR1 and CDR2: MDHEN and SYDVKM. CDR3 length equals 14 residues. V was pared by 4 bases and J by 2 bases, with 5 bases of the junction left unmatched. The CDR3 reads CASSSTGVTYEQYF. In DNA, the CDR3 is TGTGCCAGCAGTTCCACAGGGGTAACCTACGAGCAGTACTTC.

This rearrangement joins TRBV7-6 to TRBJ2-1; D ambiguous. The length of the CDR3 is 13 residues. V dropped 3 bases and J dropped 10 bases, with 13 bases sitting between them. Germline CDR1 SGHVS, CDR2 FNYEAQ. CDR3 protein: CASSFGAFWEQFF. The CDR3, as DNA: TGTGCCAGCAGCTTTGGTGCCTTTTGGGAGCAGTTCTTC.

This clonotype was seen many times. This rearrangement joins TRBV12-5 to TRBJ1-6; 8 bases are a match to TRBD1. V lost 1 base and J lost 9; bases outside the gene matches: 2. The germline CDR1 and CDR2 sequences are LGHNT and FRNRAP. The CDR3 runs to 14 residues. The CDR3 loop is CASGLGGQGSPLHF. The DNA for the CDR3 is TGTGCTAGTGGTTTGGGAGGACAGGGTTCACCCCTCCACTTT.

For this clonotype: A much larger clone lies a single base off, so this may be a read error. Here the CDR3 omits its conserved ending phenylalanine or tryptophan, so a read error is the likely source. The chain employs TRBV6-6 and TRBJ2-3; TRBD2 aligns across 12 bases. The CDR3 length is 18 residues. Germline values: CDR1 MNHNY, CDR2 SVGAGI (reference sequence). The junction had 14 bases not matched to a gene; V was cut back by 4 bases and J by 6 bases. CDR3 residues: CASSLIPRLAGDWDTQYL. CDR3 sequence (DNA): TGTGCCAGCAGTTTAATCCCCAGACTAGCGGGGGACTGGGATACGCAGTATCTT.

Only a few counts were recorded for this clonotype. The V gene is TRBV15, the J gene TRBJ2-7, with 9 bases aligning to TRBD1. Looked up from germline, CDR1 is LNHNV and CDR2 is YYDKDF (reference sequence). V trimming: 3 bases; J trimming: 4 bases; junction bases outside the gene matches: 7. The CDR3 loop spans 15 amino acids. CDR3 residues: CATSSSGTGTYEQYF. CDR3 coding DNA: TGTGCCACCAGCAGTTCCGGGACAGGGACTTACGAGCAGTACTTC.

This clonotype was seen only once. The V gene is TRBV10-3, the J gene TRBJ2-1; no reliable D call. Per the germline V gene, CDR1 is ENHRY and CDR2 is SYGVKD. The CDR3 is 9 residues long. With 9 bases removed from V and 7 bases from J, the gap between germline ends came to 4 bases. DNA for the CDR3: TGTGCCATGCGGAATGAGCAGTTCTTC. It specifies CAMRNEQFF.

This clonotype appeared a few times. The rearrangement links TRBV20-1 to TRBJ2-7, with 8 bases that match TRBD1. Germline-derived CDR1 and CDR2 are DFQATT and SNEGSKA (reference sequence). V trimming: 6 bases; J trimming: 4 bases; junction bases outside the gene matches: 2. This CDR3 contains 11 residues. This chain's CDR3 is CSANRGYEQYF. The DNA for the CDR3 is TGCAGTGCCAACAGGGGGTACGAGCAGTACTTC.

The chain links TRBV14 to TRBJ2-2, with TRBD2 identical over 10 bases. Germline trimming cut 0 bases from V and 1 base from J; bases unmatched to any gene: 5. Germline-derived CDR1 and CDR2 are SGHDN and FVKESK. The CDR3 has 18 amino acids. The CDR3: CASSQDRRTSGNTGELFF. The CDR3 DNA follows: TGTGCCAGCAGCCAAGATCGTAGGACTAGCGGGAACACCGGGGAGCTGTTTTTT. Filled out from reference TRBV14 and TRBJ2-2, the complete variable domain reads EAGVTQFPSHSVIEKGQTVTLRCDPISGHDNLYWYRRVMGKEIKFLLHFVKESKQDESGMPNNRFLAERTGGTYSTLKVQPAELEDSGVYFCASSQDRRTSGNTGELFFGEGSRLTVL.

The rearrangement uses TRBV9 and TRBJ2-3; 9 nucleotides align to TRBD2. Germline values: CDR1 SGDLS, CDR2 YYNGEE. CDR3 size: 13 residues. V was clipped by 3 bases and J by 13 bases; unmatched bases: 9. In nucleotides, the CDR3 is TGTGCCAGCAGCGGCGGGGGGCCTAGCGGGAAGTATTTT. Amino acids: CASSGGGPSGKYF.

This chain links TRBV28 with TRBJ1-1; D is unresolved. V dropped 6 bases and J dropped 4 bases, with 3 bases sitting between them. Germline-derived CDR1 and CDR2 are MDHEN and SYDVKM. This CDR3 has 10 amino acids. The CDR3 protein is CASRFTEAFF. CDR3 bases: TGTGCCAGCAGATTCACTGAAGCTTTCTTT.

This clonotype was counted ten times or more. The rearrangement links TRBV4-1 to TRBJ2-1; TRBD1 matches 7 bases. The CDR3 loop spans 14 amino acids. In germline, CDR1 is MGHRA, CDR2 YSYEKL. With 1 base clipped from V and 4 bases from J, the junction kept 1 base outside the gene matches. CDR3 DNA: TGCGCCAGCAGCCAAGGGACAGGATACAATGAGCAGTTCTTC. The encoded protein is CASSQGTGYNEQFF.

The chain is built from TRBV20-1 and TRBJ2-3; TRBD1 is a possible D gene (5 bases). V was clipped by 3 bases and J by 2 bases, with 15 bases between them. In germline, CDR1 is DFQATT, CDR2 SNEGSKA (reference sequence). CDR3 size: 15 residues. CDR3 sequence (DNA): TGCAGTGCTAGCAGGGCAAGCCGTGACACAGATACGCAGTATTTT. It translates to CSASRASRDTDTQYF.

The chain joins TRBV10-3 to TRBJ2-5; perhaps TRBD1 as D (6 bases). The germline V and J ends were trimmed by 10 bases and 1 base, with 10 bases remaining between them. From germline, CDR1 is ENHRY and CDR2 SYGVKD. This CDR3 is 12 amino acids long. In nucleotides, the CDR3 is TGTGCCAGCAAAGGGGGCCAAGAGACCCAGTACTTC. Its translation is CASKGGQETQYF.

For this clonotype: A much larger clone is a single base away; this may be a read error. The conserved final phenylalanine or tryptophan is absent from the CDR3, which likely points to a read error. The CDR3 region has the DNA TGTGCCAGCAGTTTGAGGCAGACTAACTATGGCTACACCCTC. Its protein product is CASSLRQTNYGYTL. This sequence joins TRBV12-3 or TRBV12-4 and TRBJ1-2, with D uncertain. CDR3 size: 14 residues. The germline V and J ends were trimmed by 3 bases and 0 bases, with 8 bases remaining between them.

The chain uses TRBV12-5 and TRBJ2-1; the D is unclear. V lost 5 bases, J lost 0 bases, and 8 bases lay in between. Per germline, CDR1 LGHNT and CDR2 FRNRAP. There are 14 residues in the CDR3. CDR3 loop: CASGNFSSYNEQFF. As DNA, the CDR3 is TGTGCTAGTGGTAATTTCAGCTCCTACAATGAGCAGTTCTTC.

The J gene is TRBJ1-1, the V gene TRBV20-1; TRBD1 is a possible D gene (6 bases). V lost 6 bases and J lost 1, with 12 bases in between. There are 13 residues in the CDR3. The germline gives CDR1 DFQATT, CDR2 SNEGSKA (reference sequence). This chain's CDR3 is CSAGRGTNTEAFF. The CDR3 bases are TGCAGTGCCGGGAGGGGGACGAACACTGAAGCTTTCTTT.

The chain employs TRBV7-2 and TRBJ2-3; a possible D gene is TRBD2 (6 bases). The CDR3 loop spans 15 amino acids. Per germline, CDR1 SGHTA and CDR2 FQGNSA. Trimming stripped 1 base from V and 3 bases from J, with 11 bases between. The CDR3 DNA sequence: TGTGCCAGCAGCTTAGGGAGACTAGTAACAGATACGCAGTATTTT. It yields the protein CASSLGRLVTDTQYF.

This clonotype has a count of ten or more. This chain links TRBV5-6 with TRBJ1-2; D might be TRBD1 (5 bases). The length of the CDR3 is 15 residues. The germline gives CDR1 SGHDT, CDR2 YYEEEE. V lost 0 bases to trimming and J lost 3 bases, with 12 bases between them. As DNA, the CDR3 is TGTGCCAGCAGCTTGGACAGGAGGACGGACTATGGCTACACCTTC. Translated: CASSLDRRTDYGYTF.

The chain combines TRBV19 with TRBJ1-1; D gene uncertain. The V end was cut by 2 bases, the J end by 6 bases, with 7 bases between. CDR1 LNHDA and CDR2 SQIVND come from the germline V gene (reference sequence). CDR3 size: 12 residues. CDR3 sequence (DNA): TGTGCCAGTAGTATACGGGAAGCTGAAGCTTTCTTT. Translating gives CASSIREAEAFF.

This sequence joins TRBV7-3 and TRBJ2-5, with 10 bases aligning to TRBD2. With 3 bases clipped from V and 5 bases from J, the junction kept 6 bases outside the gene matches. The length of the CDR3 is 15 residues. Germline V gene lookup returns CDR1 SGHTA and CDR2 FQGTGA. The CDR3 is CASSLRLAGVETQYF. Written as DNA, the CDR3 is TGTGCCAGCAGCTTGCGACTAGCGGGTGTGGAGACCCAGTACTTC. The full variable domain, with the rest looked up from reference TRBV7-3 and TRBJ2-5, is GAGVSQTPSNKVTEKGKYVELRCDPISGHTALYWYRQSLGQGPEFLIYFQGTGAADDSGLPNDRFFAVRPEGSVSTLKIQRTERGDSAVYLCASSLRLAGVETQYFGPGTRLLVL.

This clonotype was counted once. This sequence may be a read error, since a much larger clone differs from it by one base. The V gene is TRBV4-3, the J gene TRBJ2-7; D remains ambiguous. Germline V gives CDR1 LGHNA, CDR2 YSLEER. The CDR3 is 15 amino acids. The ends were cut back, 5 bases at V and 5 bases at J, with 19 bases in the middle. Here the CDR3 DNA reads TGCGCCAGCAGCTCCAAGAAAGGTGGTAGGGACGAGCAGTACTTC. Amino acids: CASSSKKGGRDEQYF.

This clonotype appeared a few times. The chain has TRBV6-5 and TRBJ1-4; the match to TRBD1 covers 9 bases. Germline CDR1 reads MNHEY; CDR2 reads SVGAGI. The CDR3 covers 14 residues. The trim removed 6 bases at V and 7 bases at J, leaving 6 bases unmatched. CDR3 bases: TGTGCCAGCAGGCCCGGGACAGGGAGTGAAAAACTGTTTTTT. It codes for CASRPGTGSEKLFF.